The TCR beta chain under discussion was sequenced for a study of blood T cell repertoires in COVID-19. Study-wide background: Acute-phase and convalescent COVID-19 samples originated in the United States, Italy and Spain. The analysed material was cDNA or gDNA that came from T cells, B-cell-depleted T cells, or PBMCs.

In the source study's methods: Reference gene primer amplification gave nucleated cell count estimates. The assay was immunoSEQ multiplex PCR, and TCRdb's table has in-frame clones only and misses some. The V and J calls and clone size are taken from that table; D and trimming were inferred from the DNA. The table shows around 41,000 clones, with roughly 91% occurring only once. The CDR3 sequence is 16 residues long. Unmatched junction bases numbered 12, after V lost 5 bases and J lost 7 bases. The germline V gene encodes CDR1 SEHNR and CDR2 FQNEAQ (reference sequence). The chain uses TRBV7-9 and TRBJ2-4, with 9 bases that match TRBD2. Sequencing was done on a sample of peripheral blood. The receptor comes from a human donor in a cohort sampled during active COVID-19. This CDR3 reads CASSDDRTSERNIQYF. For the CDR3, the DNA is TGTGCCAGCAGCGACGACAGGACTAGCGAACGGAACATTCAGTACTTC.